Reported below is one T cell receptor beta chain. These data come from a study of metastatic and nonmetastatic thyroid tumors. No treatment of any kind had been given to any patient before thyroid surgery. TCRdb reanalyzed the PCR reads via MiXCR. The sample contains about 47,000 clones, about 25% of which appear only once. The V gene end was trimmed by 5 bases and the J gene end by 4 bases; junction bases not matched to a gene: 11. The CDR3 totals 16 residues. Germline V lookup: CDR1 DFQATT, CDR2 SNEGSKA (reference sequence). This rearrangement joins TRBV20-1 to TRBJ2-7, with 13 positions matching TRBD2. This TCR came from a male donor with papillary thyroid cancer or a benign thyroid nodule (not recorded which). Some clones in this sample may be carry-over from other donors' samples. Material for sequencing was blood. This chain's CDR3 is CSASGLAGAQKYEQYF. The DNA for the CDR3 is TGCAGTGCTTCCGGACTAGCGGGAGCTCAAAAGTACGAGCAGTACTTC.